A selection of T cell receptor beta chains follows, all from one sample in a study of early T cells in non-severe SARS-CoV-2 infection. One entry per CDR3 protein, called by TCRdb with MiXCR from the 5' RACE reads. In the table there are 25,000 to 30,000 distinct CDR3 sequences, around 5.3% of which are singletons. The sequenced material came from whole blood. The origin of the receptors is an adult who was a healthcare worker with PCR-confirmed SARS-CoV-2 infection or an uninfected control (not recorded which). CDR3s include the opening cysteine and the closing phenylalanine or tryptophan. Fields, in order: V gene, CDR3 length, D gene, J gene, clone size, CDR3 protein, CDR3 DNA. The D gene is left open where the match is weak. The listing skips clone size in some rows; elsewhere it reads once, few, many or a size class.

V: TRBV19
length: 13
D: .
J: TRBJ1-5
size: many
CDR3: CASSLSLYQPQHF
DNA: TGTGCCAGTTCGTTAAGTCTTTATCAGCCCCAGCATTTT

V: TRBV7-7
length: 17
D: TRBD2
J: TRBJ2-5
size: many
CDR3: CASSLGVAGGPQETQYF
DNA: TGTGCTAGCAGCTTAGGGGTAGCGGGAGGTCCTCAAGAGACCCAGTACTTC

V: TRBV7-6
length: 14
D: TRBD2
J: TRBJ2-1
size: many
CDR3: CASSPLGGYNEQFF
DNA: TGTGCCAGCAGTCCTCTGGGGGGGTACAATGAGCAGTTCTTC

V: TRBV6-2/TRBV6-3
length: 16
D: .
J: TRBJ1-4
size: few
CDR3: CASSPDRPGWVEKLFF
DNA: TGTGCCAGCAGTCCTGACCGTCCGGGATGGGTCGAAAAACTGTTTTTT

V: TRBV12-3/TRBV12-4
length: 15
D: .
J: TRBJ1-2
size: .
CDR3: CASRLTGTSFYGYTF
DNA: TGTGCCAGCAGACTAACCGGGACATCCTTCTATGGCTACACCTTC

V: TRBV19
length: 15
D: .
J: TRBJ2-1
size: many
CDR3: CASTHTGTLYNEQFF
DNA: TGTGCCAGTACTCATACCGGGACACTGTATAATGAGCAGTTCTTC

V: TRBV20-1
length: 15
D: .
J: TRBJ2-1
size: many
CDR3: CSARGGSLSYNEQFF
DNA: TGCAGTGCTAGAGGGGGCAGCCTCTCCTACAATGAGCAGTTCTTC

V: TRBV6-5
length: 15
D: TRBD1
J: TRBJ1-2
size: .
CDR3: CASSPISGTGKGYTF
DNA: TGTGCCAGCAGCCCCATATCTGGGACAGGGAAAGGCTACACCTTC

V: TRBV27
length: 19
D: TRBD1
J: TRBJ1-1
size: many
CDR3: CASSPTDWTGVKGNTEAFF
DNA: TGTGCCAGCAGTCCCACCGACTGGACAGGGGTCAAGGGGAACACTGAAGCTTTCTTT

V: TRBV29-1
length: 10
D: .
J: TRBJ2-3
size: many
CDR3: CSIRDSTQYF
DNA: TGCAGCATTCGGGACTCCACGCAGTATTTT

V: TRBV10-1
length: 15
D: .
J: TRBJ1-1
size: .
CDR3: CASSDQQSLNTEAFF
DNA: TGCGCCAGCAGTGACCAACAGTCCTTGAACACTGAAGCTTTCTTT

V: TRBV11-2
length: 18
D: TRBD1
J: TRBJ1-2
size: many
CDR3: CASSLDLVDSTGSYGYTF
DNA: TGTGCCAGCAGCTTAGATCTGGTAGACTCGACAGGGAGCTATGGCTACACCTTC

V: TRBV4-1
length: 14
D: TRBD1
J: TRBJ2-7
size: .
CDR3: CASSPDRSSYEQYF
DNA: TGCGCCAGCAGTCCGGACAGGAGCTCCTACGAGCAGTACTTC

V: TRBV6-1
length: 17
D: TRBD2
J: TRBJ2-7
size: many
CDR3: CASSARGTSGVAYEQYF
DNA: TGTGCCAGCAGTGCCCGAGGGACTAGCGGGGTTGCCTACGAGCAGTACTTC

V: TRBV6-1
length: 12
D: .
J: TRBJ2-7
size: few
CDR3: CASRPGTYEQYF
DNA: TGTGCCAGCAGACCGGGGACTTACGAGCAGTACTTC

V: TRBV6-6
length: 15
D: .
J: TRBJ1-4
size: many
CDR3: CASSRQAAGGEKLFF
DNA: TGTGCCAGCAGTCGGCAGGCTGCCGGTGGGGAAAAACTGTTTTTT

V: TRBV12-3/TRBV12-4
length: 14
D: TRBD1
J: TRBJ2-7
size: once
CDR3: CASSPGTGMNEQYF
DNA: TGTGCCAGCAGTCCGGGGACAGGGATGAACGAGCAGTACTTC

V: TRBV29-1
length: 13
D: .
J: TRBJ1-2
size: many
CDR3: CSVAAGVVYGYTF
DNA: TGCAGCGTTGCCGCGGGGGTCGTCTATGGCTACACCTTC

V: TRBV12-3/TRBV12-4
length: 14
D: TRBD2
J: TRBJ2-7
size: .
CDR3: CASSLTGTRGEQYF
DNA: TGTGCCAGCAGTCTTACCGGGACTAGAGGAGAGCAGTACTTC

V: TRBV2
length: 15
D: TRBD2
J: TRBJ2-3
size: many
CDR3: CASRPGLAAWDTQYF
DNA: TGTGCCAGCAGGCCCGGACTAGCGGCATGGGATACGCAGTATTTT

V: TRBV29-1
length: 11
D: .
J: TRBJ2-5
size: many
CDR3: CSVRASETQYF
DNA: TGCAGCGTAAGGGCCTCGGAGACCCAGTACTTC

V: TRBV27
length: 14
D: TRBD1
J: TRBJ2-7
size: many
CDR3: CASRPGQAQGEQYF
DNA: TGTGCCAGCAGGCCGGGACAGGCCCAAGGGGAGCAGTACTTC

V: TRBV7-5
length: 14
D: .
J: TRBJ2-7
size: many
CDR3: CISVPERSSYEQYF
DNA: .

V: TRBV20-1
length: 14
D: .
J: TRBJ2-7
size: few
CDR3: CSARDLRGGHEQYF
DNA: TGCAGTGCTAGAGATCTGAGGGGGGGCCACGAGCAGTACTTC

V: TRBV28
length: 13
D: .
J: TRBJ1-1
size: .
CDR3: CASSFRVNTEAFF
DNA: TGTGCCAGCAGTTTCAGGGTGAACACTGAAGCTTTCTTT

V: TRBV11-2
length: 13
D: .
J: TRBJ2-5
size: many
CDR3: CASSFWGFETQYF
DNA: TGTGCCAGCAGCTTCTGGGGATTTGAGACCCAGTACTTC

V: TRBV14
length: 15
D: .
J: TRBJ2-1
size: many
CDR3: CASSQTGGITNEQFF
DNA: TGTGCCAGCAGCCAGACCGGTGGTATTACCAATGAGCAGTTCTTC

V: TRBV28
length: 14
D: TRBD2
J: TRBJ2-3
size: few
CDR3: CASSLAGTTDTQYF
DNA: TGTGCCAGCAGCTTAGCGGGTACCACAGATACGCAGTATTTT

V: TRBV18
length: 13
D: TRBD1
J: TRBJ1-1
size: many
CDR3: CASSPTGDTEAFF
DNA: TGTGCCAGCTCACCCACAGGGGACACTGAAGCTTTCTTT

V: TRBV20-1
length: 14
D: .
J: TRBJ2-3
size: many
CDR3: CSARAHSSTDTQYF
DNA: TGCAGTGCTCGGGCCCACAGCTCCACAGATACGCAGTATTTT

V: TRBV6-1
length: 16
D: .
J: TRBJ2-7
size: .
CDR3: CASSEGRLVRTYEQYF
DNA: TGTGCCAGCAGTGAAGGCCGACTAGTACGAACCTACGAGCAGTACTTC

V: TRBV2
length: 14
D: TRBD1
J: TRBJ2-7
size: few
CDR3: CASSEQGQGYEQYF
DNA: TGTGCCAGCAGTGAACAGGGACAGGGTTACGAGCAGTACTTC